This T cell receptor beta chain comes out of a study of T cells in Graves' hyperthyroidism and ophthalmopathy. Study-level points and caveats: From stable hyperthyroidism, ophthalmopathy was separated by a 13 V-J model.

When ophthalmopathy did not progress within 18 months, Graves' hyperthyroidism was considered stable. Patients having uncontrolled infection, another autoimmune disease, pregnancy or lactation were not included. The study based diagnoses on clinical symptoms, serum thyroxine and TRAb, thyroid ultrasound and orbital computed tomography. V dropped 4 bases and J dropped 4; count of bases not matched to a gene: 4. Germline assignment: CDR1 DFQATT and CDR2 SNEGSKA (reference sequence). This CDR3 is built from 14 residues. This clonotype has a count of ten or more. No antigen is known for it. TCR beta CDR3 sequences were amplified from RNA transcripts. The primer set for the first-round RT-PCR of the TCR CDR3 was HTBI. Using its own MiXCR run on the multiplex PCR reads, TCRdb lists one record per CDR3 protein. The table shows approximately 200,000 distinct CDR3 sequences, with approximately 16% occurring only once.

The sample consisted of blood. The clonotype originates from a man aged 35-49 years with Graves' hyperthyroidism. This sequence joins TRBV20-1 and TRBJ2-2; 9 bases are a match to TRBD1. This chain's CDR3 is CSAKQGAPTGELFF. The CDR3 DNA reads TGCAGTGCTAAACAGGGGGCGCCCACCGGGGAGCTGTTTTTT.